One and the same sample provided the 5 T cell receptor beta chains below, sequenced in a study of glioma-infiltrating T cells after dendritic cell vaccination. Clones were sequenced by immunoSEQ multiplex PCR, and TCRdb holds only the in-frame ones, with some missing. This repertoire shows tens of thousands of clones, over 75% found once; its top ten account for approximately 2.4%. Time point: after dendritic cell vaccination, including at tumor progression/relapse. The specimen was blood, collected after dendritic cell vaccination. These receptor sequences come from a human donor with glioblastoma.

The V call is TRBV18, the J call TRBJ1-5; maybe TRBD1 (6 bases). This CDR3 spans 17 amino acids. In germline, CDR1 is KGHSH, CDR2 LQKENI. Trimming took 2 bases from V and 5 from J, leaving 19 bases between them. CDR3 coding DNA: TGTGCCAGCTCACCAAGGGGTCTGGGGGGGGGCGATCAGCCCCAGCATTTT. This translates into CASSPRGLGGGDQPQHF. Variable domain in full (rest from reference TRBV18 and TRBJ1-5): NAGVMQNPRHLVRRRGQEARLRCSPMKGHSHVYWYRQLPEEGLKFMVYLQKENIIDESGMPKERFSAEFPKEGPSILRIQQVVRGDSAAYFCASSPRGLGGGDQPQHFGDGTRLSIL.

V usage is TRBV18 and J usage is TRBJ2-5; D is perhaps TRBD2 (7 bases). CDR1 is KGHSH, CDR2 LQKENI, per germline. The length of the CDR3 is 15 residues. Deletions cut 2 bases from V and 5 bases from J, with 15 bases between. In DNA, the CDR3 is TGTGCCAGCTCACCATGGGCGGGGGCCTGGGAGACCCAGTACTTC. Protein product: CASSPWAGAWETQYF. The whole variable domain, remainder taken from reference TRBV18 and TRBJ2-5, is NAGVMQNPRHLVRRRGQEARLRCSPMKGHSHVYWYRQLPEEGLKFMVYLQKENIIDESGMPKERFSAEFPKEGPSILRIQQVVRGDSAAYFCASSPWAGAWETQYFGPGTRLLVL.

The chain employs TRBV5-1 and TRBJ2-3, with TRBD1 matching 9 bases. The J segment lost 2 bases and the V segment lost 0 bases, leaving 4 bases of the junction unmatched. The CDR3 sequence is 16 residues long. Per germline, CDR1 SGHRS and CDR2 YFSETQ. The CDR3 spells CASSLGTGASTDTQYF. CDR3 coding DNA: TGCGCCAGCAGCTTGGGGACAGGGGCTTCCACAGATACGCAGTATTTT.

The count of this clone is one. The rearrangement links TRBV5-1 to TRBJ2-1, with 12 bases lining up with TRBD2. CDR1 SGHRS and CDR2 YFSETQ come from the germline V gene. This CDR3 has 15 amino acids. With 5 bases clipped from V and 9 bases from J, the junction kept 9 bases outside the gene matches. The CDR3 DNA follows: TGCGCCAGCAGTCTCCGGACTAGCGGGGATAGTGAGCAGTTCTTC. Protein sequence: CASSLRTSGDSEQFF.

The chain couples TRBV5-5 to TRBJ1-5, with D perhaps TRBD1 (6 bases). CDR3 size: 15 residues. Trimming pared 0 bases from V and 2 bases from J, leaving 9 bases between. Germline V CDR1 and CDR2: SGHKS, YYEKEE (reference sequence). CDR3 region: CASSLDGGRNQPQHF. CDR3 coding DNA: TGTGCCAGCAGCTTGGATGGGGGCCGCAATCAGCCCCAGCATTTT.